This entry describes one T cell receptor (beta chain). The data stem from a study of blood T cell repertoires in COVID-19. Study overall: Samples of COVID-19 (acute and convalescent) were obtained from the United States, Italy and Spain. The cDNA or gDNA used as material had been derived from T cells, B-cell-depleted T cells, or PBMCs.

Produced via immunoSEQ multiplex PCR; TCRdb's table is partial and in-frame only. Counted here are around 300,000 clones, around 87% occurring once; the ten biggest clones make up about 5.4%. This CDR3 spans 13 amino acids. From germline, CDR1 is SGHRS and CDR2 YFSETQ. Deletions cut 6 bases from V and 0 bases from J, with 8 bases between. Recruits, aged roughly 18 to 90 years, lived in 20 to 30 US areas. The study assigned cohorts using participant-reported clinical history. The clonotype was recovered from a woman in her 30s who had recovered from COVID-19. The genes are TRBV5-1 and TRBJ2-3; D is possibly TRBD2 (6 bases). The sequenced sample was PBMCs or T cells enriched from blood (not recorded which). This chain's CDR3 is CASNRGSTDTQYF. CDR3 nucleotides: TGCGCCAGCAATCGGGGGAGCACAGATACGCAGTATTTT.